The 30 T cell receptor beta chains in this list originate from one sample, sequenced in a study of long-term antiretroviral therapy in people with HIV. The assay, immunoSEQ v3.0, was run at survey level. Profiling relied on immunoSEQ multiplex PCR, and the TCRdb table lists in-frame clones only, not all of them. The table records tens of thousands of clones, approximately 95% of them present only once. The specimen comprised unsorted PBMCs, sampled 5.3 years after starting antiretroviral therapy. These receptors all come from a middle-aged man with HIV.

The chain has TRBV7-2 and TRBJ2-3; D possibly matches TRBD1 or TRBD2 (7 bases each). The germline CDR1 and CDR2 sequences are SGHTA and FQGNSA. V lost 2 bases to trimming and J lost 4 bases, with 16 bases between them. CDR3 length equals 16 residues. For the CDR3, the DNA is TGTGCCAGCAGCTTAAGCTCGGCAGGGGGGGCAGATACGCAGTATTTT. Translation: CASSLSSAGGADTQYF.

V is TRBV6-1 and J is TRBJ1-1; a weak D match, TRBD1 (6 bases). The CDR3 runs to 14 residues. From germline, CDR1 is MNHNS and CDR2 SASEGT. Trimming pared 3 bases from V and 3 bases from J, leaving 11 bases between. The CDR3 DNA follows: TGTGCCAGCAGTGAGCGGACAGATTACACTGAAGCTTTCTTT. Residues: CASSERTDYTEAFF.

J is TRBJ1-5 and V is TRBV27; TRBD1 might be the D (6 bases). The CDR3 length is 15 residues. Germline V gene lookup returns CDR1 MNHEY and CDR2 SMNVEV (reference sequence). Trimming took 0 bases from V and 5 from J, leaving 11 bases between them. In nucleotides, the CDR3 is TGTGCCAGCAGTTTATCGGTAGGGGGACATCAGCCCCAGCATTTT. This encodes CASSLSVGGHQPQHF.

This clone was seen just once. V gene TRBV6-5 combines with J gene TRBJ1-2; D uncertain. CDR1 and CDR2 (germline): MNHEY, SVGAGI. CDR3 length: 14 residues. The V end lost 7 bases, the J end lost 8 bases, and 20 bases lay between the germline ends. DNA of the CDR3: TGTGCCAGCACCTACGGAAACAGCGCGGGAGGCTACACCTTC. Translation: CASTYGNSAGGYTF.

The rearrangement joins TRBV10-2 to TRBJ2-2, with D tentatively TRBD2 (7 bases). V lost 2 bases, J lost 1 base, and 29 bases lay in between. The CDR3 totals 22 residues. Germline CDR1 and CDR2: WSHSY and SAAADI. The CDR3 here is CASSEILEGGDIVRLNTGELFF. The CDR3 nucleotides read TGCGCCAGCAGTGAGATACTCGAGGGGGGGGACATAGTTAGGTTGAACACCGGGGAGCTGTTTTTT.

This sequence joins TRBV4-1 and TRBJ1-1, with TRBD1 as a possible D gene (5 bases). Trimming removed 3 bases from V and 4 bases from J, with 15 bases in between. Germline V gives CDR1 MGHRA, CDR2 YSYEKL. This CDR3 comprises 15 residues. CDR3 sequence (DNA): TGCGCCAGCAGCCACCGACAGCAGGGTGGCACTGAAGCTTTCTTT. Protein: CASSHRQQGGTEAFF.

The chain combines TRBV2 with TRBJ2-4; 7 bases map to TRBD2. Germline CDR1 SNHLY, CDR2 FYNNEI. The V gene end was trimmed by 5 bases and the J gene end by 8 bases; junction bases not matched to a gene: 3. This CDR3 spans 12 amino acids. The CDR3 region is CASSPGGDIQYF. CDR3 sequence (DNA): TGTGCCAGCAGTCCGGGGGGAGACATTCAGTACTTC.

The table lists this clone with a few counts. J is TRBJ2-1 and V is TRBV4-3; TRBD2 matches 13 bases. Per germline, CDR1 LGHNA and CDR2 YSLEER. The V segment lost 0 bases and the J segment 6 bases; nucleotides outside the gene matches: 2. The CDR3 covers 16 residues. CDR3 in DNA: TGCGCCAGCAGCCAAGACACTAGCGGGGGGGCCAATGAGCAGTTCTTC. Encoded protein: CASSQDTSGGANEQFF.

The chain employs TRBV5-1 and TRBJ2-3, with D tentatively TRBD2 (6 bases). In germline, CDR1 is SGHRS, CDR2 YFSETQ. This CDR3 is built from 13 residues. V lost 3 bases to trimming and J lost 2 bases, with 7 bases between them. The CDR3: CASSWDFTDTQYF. The CDR3 DNA reads TGCGCCAGCAGCTGGGACTTCACAGATACGCAGTATTTT. The whole variable domain, remainder taken from reference TRBV5-1 and TRBJ2-3, is KAGVTQTPRYLIKTRGQQVTLSCSPISGHRSVSWYQQTPGQGLQFLFEYFSETQRNKGNFPGRFSGRQFSNSRSEMNVSTLELGDSALYLCASSWDFTDTQYFGPGTRLTVL.

The chain has TRBV18 and TRBJ2-1; D is ambiguous. Between the trimmed V and J ends, which lost 11 bases and 0 bases, there was a span of 11 bases. The CDR3 length is 13 residues. From germline, CDR1 is KGHSH and CDR2 LQKENI. CDR3 residues: CAARQSSYNEQFF. The DNA for the CDR3 is TGTGCCGCCCGTCAAAGCTCCTACAATGAGCAGTTCTTC.

The rearrangement links TRBV27 to TRBJ2-7, with D uncertain. Germline CDR1 MNHEY, CDR2 SMNVEV (reference sequence). V lost 3 bases to trimming and J lost 2 bases, with 17 bases between them. CDR3 length: 16 amino acids. CDR3 DNA sequence: TGTGCCAGCAGTTTTTGGGGATCGGCAGGACCCTACGAGCAGTACTTC. This sequence encodes CASSFWGSAGPYEQYF.

The chain recombines TRBV6-1 with TRBJ2-5; 10 positions match TRBD2. CDR1 is MNHNS and CDR2 is SASEGT in the germline V gene. The CDR3 sequence is 16 residues long. J gave up 4 bases and V 1 base, and 6 bases lay outside the gene matches. The DNA for the CDR3 is TGTGCCAGCAGTGAAGTTGAGCGGGGGGGCAGAGAGACCCAGTACTTC. Translating gives CASSEVERGGRETQYF.

The V and J genes are TRBV27 and TRBJ1-6; D is possibly TRBD1 (6 bases). Germline CDR1 reads MNHEY; CDR2 reads SMNVEV (reference sequence). The V gene lost 6 bases and the J gene lost 7 bases, with 19 bases spanning the gap. The CDR3 sequence is 16 residues long. The DNA for the CDR3 is TGTGCCAGCAGGAGAAACCAGGACAGAGTCAATTCACCCCTCCACTTT. Translated: CASRRNQDRVNSPLHF.

The V call is TRBV28, the J call TRBJ2-7, with 7 bases aligning to TRBD1. Germline V gene lookup returns CDR1 MDHEN and CDR2 SYDVKM. The CDR3 loop spans 13 amino acids. With V trimmed by 10 bases and J by 7 bases, 13 bases remained unmatched. CDR3 coding DNA: TGTGCCACCTCGGGACAGACTACAGGGGAGCAGTACTTC. Translation gives CATSGQTTGEQYF. Variable domain in full (rest from reference TRBV28 and TRBJ2-7): DVKVTQSSRYLVKRTGEKVFLECVQDMDHENMFWYRQDPGLGLRLIYFSYDVKMKEKGDIPEGYSVSREKKERFSLILESASTNQTSMYLCATSGQTTGEQYFGPGTRLTVT.

The J gene is TRBJ1-2, the V gene TRBV14, with TRBD1 identical over 7 bases. This CDR3 spans 13 amino acids. J lost 8 bases, V lost 0 bases, and 3 bases had no gene match. In germline, CDR1 is SGHDN, CDR2 FVKESK. CDR3: CASSQDVGQGYTF. In DNA form, the CDR3 reads TGTGCCAGCAGCCAAGATGTGGGACAGGGCTACACCTTC.

The chain is built from TRBV11-2 and TRBJ2-4, with D possibly being TRBD2 (6 bases). This CDR3 comprises 15 residues. The ends were cut back, 0 bases at V and 1 base at J, with 7 bases in the middle. CDR1 SGHAT and CDR2 FQNNGV come from the germline V gene. Here the CDR3 reads CASSLDGGAKNIQYF. Written as DNA, the CDR3 is TGTGCCAGCAGCTTAGATGGGGGGGCCAAAAACATTCAGTACTTC.

Comment on this clone: One end of the junction varies from germline; a read error may be responsible. V gene TRBV5-1 combines with J gene TRBJ2-2; possibly TRBD1 or TRBD2 for D (6 bases each). Looked up from germline, CDR1 is SGHRS and CDR2 is YFSETQ. The CDR3 extends over 14 amino acids. CDR3 residues: CASSWGRARRGAVF. DNA for the CDR3: TGCGCCAGCAGCTGGGGGCGCGCTCGGCGGGGAGCTGTTTTT.

The chain recombines TRBV4-1 with TRBJ1-1, with 10 bases lining up with TRBD1. Germline V lookup: CDR1 MGHRA, CDR2 YSYEKL. The CDR3 runs 18 residues. Germline trimming cut 0 bases from V and 0 bases from J; bases unmatched to any gene: 7. The CDR3 loop is CASSQEGQGSRLNTEAFF. DNA of the CDR3: TGCGCCAGCAGCCAAGAGGGACAGGGGTCCCGACTGAACACTGAAGCTTTCTTT.

CDR3 sequence reads: CASSYWSGNQETQYF. The CDR3 DNA is TGTGCCAGCAGTTACTGGTCAGGGAACCAAGAGACCCAGTACTTC. J is TRBJ2-5 and V is TRBV6-6; D perhaps matches TRBD1 (5 bases). V was clipped by 1 base and J by 0 bases, with 9 bases between them. The CDR3 has 15 residues. Looked up from germline, CDR1 is MNHNY and CDR2 is SVGAGI (reference sequence).

The rearrangement joins TRBV18 to TRBJ1-1; 10 nucleotides line up with TRBD1. CDR1 and CDR2 from the germline V gene are KGHSH and LQKENI. V dropped 3 bases and J dropped 7; count of bases not matched to a gene: 8. There are 15 residues in the CDR3. CDR3 nucleotides: TGTGCCAGCTCACCTCCGACAGGGGGCAGGGATGAAGCTTTCTTT. Its translation is CASSPPTGGRDEAFF.

The gene calls are TRBV27 and TRBJ2-7; TRBD1 agrees at 8 bases. This CDR3 comprises 14 residues. The germline CDR1 and CDR2 sequences are MNHEY and SMNVEV (reference sequence). V lost 5 bases and J lost 4; bases outside the gene matches: 7. DNA of the CDR3: TGTGCCAGCAGTCGGACAGGGAGTAGGTACGAGCAGTACTTC. It encodes CASSRTGSRYEQYF.

The chain joins TRBV27 to TRBJ2-1, with D maybe TRBD2 (5 bases). Germline values: CDR1 MNHEY, CDR2 SMNVEV (reference sequence). CDR3 length: 15 residues. The V end lost 0 bases, the J end lost 9 bases, and 15 bases lay between the germline ends. The CDR3 protein is CASSLSARASGEQFF. Here the CDR3 DNA reads TGTGCCAGCAGTTTATCCGCCCGGGCCAGCGGTGAGCAGTTCTTC.

This chain connects TRBV25-1 to TRBJ1-4; 9 nucleotides align to TRBD1. With 1 base clipped from V and 3 bases from J, the junction kept 6 bases outside the gene matches. Per germline, CDR1 MGHDK and CDR2 SYGVNS. This CDR3 spans 17 amino acids. This CDR3 reads CASSELDRGAANEKLFF. CDR3 in DNA: TGTGCCAGCAGTGAATTGGACAGGGGAGCGGCTAATGAAAAACTGTTTTTT.

This chain connects TRBV5-1 to TRBJ2-4; TRBD2 matches 10 bases. After removal of 0 bases from V and 2 bases from J, the junction contained 2 bases not matched to a gene. The V gene's germline CDR1 is SGHRS and CDR2 YFSETQ. The CDR3 runs to 16 residues. The CDR3 loop is CASSLEAGGPKNIQYF. The CDR3 region has the DNA TGCGCCAGCAGCTTGGAAGCGGGGGGGCCCAAAAACATTCAGTACTTC.

The chain uses TRBV27 and TRBJ2-3, with D uncertain. This CDR3 is built from 14 residues. Between the trimmed V and J ends, which lost 2 bases and 4 bases, there was a span of 10 bases. In germline, CDR1 is MNHEY, CDR2 SMNVEV (reference sequence). CDR3 in DNA: TGTGCCAGCAGTTTAACTAATTTCGCAGATACGCAGTATTTT. Translating it yields CASSLTNFADTQYF.

The CDR3 loop reads CAWSRASTEAFF. The CDR3, as DNA: TGTGCCTGGAGTCGGGCGAGCACTGAAGCTTTCTTT. V usage is TRBV30 and J usage is TRBJ1-1; D gene uncertain. This CDR3 has 12 residues. V lost 2 bases and J 4 bases, leaving 8 bases between the germline ends. Germline CDR1 is GTSNPN and CDR2 is SVGIG (reference sequence).

The chain carries TRBV5-1 and TRBJ2-6; TRBD1 aligns across 10 bases. This CDR3 is built from 19 residues. Trimming at V came to 1 base and at J to 0 bases, leaving 7 bases not matched to a gene. Germline loops: CDR1 SGHRS, CDR2 YFSETQ. CDR3 coding DNA: TGCGCCAGCAGCTTGTTGACAGGGGGCCTTACCTCTGGGGCCAACGTCCTGACTTTC. Translated: CASSLLTGGLTSGANVLTF.

The chain carries TRBV2 and TRBJ1-4; weak D call: TRBD1 (5 bases). Germline V gene data show CDR1 as SNHLY and CDR2 as FYNNEI. The CDR3 is 14 amino acids. Trimming cost V 3 bases and J 4 bases, with 9 bases left between them. This CDR3 is CASSEGGINEKLFF. Here the CDR3 DNA reads TGTGCCAGCAGTGAGGGGGGGATTAATGAAAAACTGTTTTTT.

This chain connects TRBV6-6 to TRBJ2-4; D not certain. The germline V gene has CDR1 MNHNY and CDR2 SVGAGI (reference sequence). This CDR3 is 13 amino acids long. The germline V and J ends were trimmed by 2 bases and 8 bases, with 10 bases remaining between them. The CDR3 DNA reads TGTGCCAGCAGTTACACGGGTTGGGACATTCAGTACTTC. Translating gives CASSYTGWDIQYF.

This sequence joins TRBV6-1 and TRBJ1-5, with 8 bases aligning to TRBD1. Germline CDR1 MNHNS, CDR2 SASEGT. This CDR3 is 16 amino acids long. The trim removed 4 bases at V and 6 bases at J, leaving 11 bases unmatched. The CDR3 sequence is CASSAPGQGARQPQHF. The CDR3 bases are TGTGCCAGCAGTGCCCCCGGGCAGGGGGCGCGTCAGCCCCAGCATTTT.